These 8 T cell receptor beta chains were sequenced from one sample in a study of blood T cell repertoires in COVID-19. The table came from immunoSEQ multiplex PCR; TCRdb's copy has only in-frame clones and leaves some out. The sample lists around 200,000 clones; just under 90% were seen once. The sequenced material came from peripheral blood. The receptors were gathered from a woman in her late teens or twenties who had recovered from COVID-19.

V gene TRBV4-2 combines with J gene TRBJ2-1, with TRBD2 identical over 7 bases. The trim removed 4 bases at V and 2 bases at J, leaving 8 bases unmatched. The V gene's germline CDR1 is LGHNA and CDR2 YNFKEQ. The CDR3 has 16 residues. The CDR3 DNA reads TGTGCCAGCAGCCTTATGGAGCGGGGTACCTACAATGAGCAGTTCTTC. Its protein product is CASSLMERGTYNEQFF.

The chain links TRBV4-2 to TRBJ2-2; 10 nucleotides line up with TRBD2. V gave up 1 base and J gave up 1 base; unmatched junction bases: 0. The CDR3 spans 16 residues. Germline lookup yields CDR1 LGHNA and CDR2 YNFKEQ. CDR3: CASSQGTSGNTGELFF. CDR3 DNA sequence: TGTGCCAGCAGCCAAGGGACTAGCGGGAACACCGGGGAGCTGTTTTTT.

The CDR3 spells CASSLLSYGYTF. The CDR3 nucleotides are TGTGCCAGCAGCTTACTCTCCTATGGCTACACCTTC. This chain uses TRBV6-2 or TRBV6-3 with TRBJ1-2; D remains unclear. The V gene's germline CDR1 is MNHEY and CDR2 SVGEGT. The CDR3 runs 12 residues. Between the trimmed V and J ends, which lost 6 bases and 4 bases, there was a span of 9 bases.

The chain has TRBV10-3 and TRBJ2-3; no firm D call. The CDR3 consists of 15 residues. Germline CDR1 and CDR2: ENHRY and SYGVKD. V was cut by 5 bases and J by 0 bases, with 12 bases left in between. The CDR3 reads CAISTSTSSTDTQYF. The CDR3 DNA reads as TGTGCCATCAGTACGTCTACCTCTAGCACAGATACGCAGTATTTT.

The chain has TRBV5-1 and TRBJ2-5, with TRBD2 matching over 10 bases. V lost 3 bases to trimming and J lost 4 bases; unmatched junction nucleotides: 12. This CDR3 contains 17 residues. Germline loops: CDR1 SGHRS, CDR2 YFSETQ. The chain's CDR3 is CASSSPMSGGAGETQYF. Written as DNA, the CDR3 is TGCGCCAGCAGCTCGCCGATGAGCGGGGGGGCCGGAGAGACCCAGTACTTC.

The J gene is TRBJ2-3, the V gene TRBV7-9, with 11 bases aligning to TRBD2. This CDR3 has 16 amino acids. Trimming at V came to 4 bases and at J to 0 bases, leaving 3 bases not matched to a gene. Per germline, CDR1 SEHNR and CDR2 FQNEAQ (reference sequence). In DNA form, the CDR3 reads TGTGCCAGCAGCTCTCCTAGCGGGGGGAGCACAGATACGCAGTATTTT. Amino acids: CASSSPSGGSTDTQYF.

This chain joins TRBV19 and TRBJ1-5; unclear D gene. Trimming stripped 4 bases from V and 1 base from J, with 8 bases between. CDR3 length: 14 residues. The V gene's germline CDR1 is LNHDA and CDR2 SQIVND (reference sequence). The CDR3 is CASSRRGSNQPQHF. In DNA, the CDR3 is TGTGCCAGTAGTAGGAGAGGGAGCAATCAGCCCCAGCATTTT. The full variable domain, completed using reference TRBV19 and TRBJ1-5, is DGGITQSPKYLFRKEGQNVTLSCEQNLNHDAMYWYRQDPGQGLRLIYYSQIVNDFQKGDIAEGYSVSREKKESFPLTVTSAQKNPTAFYLCASSRRGSNQPQHFGDGTRLSIL.

The V call is TRBV3-1 (or the pseudogene TRBV3-2), the J call TRBJ2-7; TRBD2 matches 11 bases. The trim removed 1 base at V and 3 bases at J, leaving 5 bases unmatched. Germline CDR1 is LGHDT and CDR2 is YNNKEL (reference sequence). The CDR3 covers 16 residues. The chain's CDR3 is CASSQATSGVYYEQYF. Here the CDR3 DNA reads TGTGCCAGCAGCCAAGCGACTAGCGGGGTGTACTACGAGCAGTACTTC.